This T cell receptor beta chain was retrieved from a study of T cell responses to AZD1222 COVID-19 vaccine. Sequencing was performed with immunoSEQ multiplex PCR; in TCRdb, only in-frame clones are kept and a portion is missing. The repertoire has about 85,000 clones, about 86% of them found once; the top ten carry 6% to 9%. The receptor was isolated from an adult in good health. The sequences come from peripheral blood, collected on day 0 of AZD1222 vaccination.

The CDR3 DNA reads TGTGCCAGCACCGTTGGGGGCGCCGAATTCAATGAGCAGTTCTTC. As protein: CASTVGGAEFNEQFF. The V and J genes are TRBV25-1 and TRBJ2-1; D perhaps matches TRBD1 (6 bases). V lost 7 bases and J lost 6, with 19 bases in between. The CDR3 totals 15 residues. CDR1 and CDR2 from the germline V gene are MGHDK and SYGVNS.